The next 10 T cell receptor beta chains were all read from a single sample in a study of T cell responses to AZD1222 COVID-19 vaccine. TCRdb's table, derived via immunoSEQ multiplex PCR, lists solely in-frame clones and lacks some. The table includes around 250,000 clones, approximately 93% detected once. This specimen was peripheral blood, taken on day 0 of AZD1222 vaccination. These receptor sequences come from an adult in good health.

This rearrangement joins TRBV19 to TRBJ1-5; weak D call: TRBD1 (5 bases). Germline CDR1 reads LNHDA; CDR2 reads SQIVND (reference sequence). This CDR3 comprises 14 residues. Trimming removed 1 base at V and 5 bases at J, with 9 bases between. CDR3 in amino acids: CASSIGTGHQPQHF. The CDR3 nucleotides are TGTGCCAGTAGTATAGGGACGGGGCATCAGCCCCAGCATTTT.

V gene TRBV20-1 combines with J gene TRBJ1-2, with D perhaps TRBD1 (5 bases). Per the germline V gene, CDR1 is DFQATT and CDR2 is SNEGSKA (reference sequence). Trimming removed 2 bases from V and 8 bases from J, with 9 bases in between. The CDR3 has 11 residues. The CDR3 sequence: CSARTSGGYTF. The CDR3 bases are TGCAGTGCTAGAACCTCAGGGGGCTACACCTTC.

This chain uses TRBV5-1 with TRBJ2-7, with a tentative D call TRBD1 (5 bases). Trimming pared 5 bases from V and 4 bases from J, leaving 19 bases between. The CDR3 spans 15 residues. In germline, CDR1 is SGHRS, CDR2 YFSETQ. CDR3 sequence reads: CASREGATSSYEQYF. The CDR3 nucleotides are TGCGCCAGCAGGGAAGGGGCGACCAGCTCGTACGAGCAGTACTTC.

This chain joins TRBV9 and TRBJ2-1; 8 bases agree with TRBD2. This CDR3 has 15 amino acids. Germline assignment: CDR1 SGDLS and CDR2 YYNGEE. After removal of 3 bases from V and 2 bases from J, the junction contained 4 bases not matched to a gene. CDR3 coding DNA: TGTGCCAGCAGCGGAGCGGGAGCAACCTACAATGAGCAGTTCTTC. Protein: CASSGAGATYNEQFF. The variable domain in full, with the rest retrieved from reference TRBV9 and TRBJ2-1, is DSGVTQTPKHLITATGQRVTLRCSPRSGDLSVYWYQQSLDQGLQFLIQYYNGEERAKGNILERFSAQQFPDLHSELNLSSLELGDSALYFCASSGAGATYNEQFFGPGTRLTVL.

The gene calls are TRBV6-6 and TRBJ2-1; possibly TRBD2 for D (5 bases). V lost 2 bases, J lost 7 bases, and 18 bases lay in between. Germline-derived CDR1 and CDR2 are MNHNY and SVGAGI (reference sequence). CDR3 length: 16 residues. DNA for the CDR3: TGTGCCAGCAGTTACGGGCCGGGGATAGAAGGGAATGAGCAGTTCTTC. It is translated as CASSYGPGIEGNEQFF.

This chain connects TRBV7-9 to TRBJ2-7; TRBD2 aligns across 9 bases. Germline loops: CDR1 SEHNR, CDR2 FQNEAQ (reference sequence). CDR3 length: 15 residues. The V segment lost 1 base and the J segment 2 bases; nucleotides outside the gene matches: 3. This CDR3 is CASSLEVAGAYEQYF. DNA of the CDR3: TGTGCCAGCAGCTTAGAAGTAGCGGGGGCCTACGAGCAGTACTTC.

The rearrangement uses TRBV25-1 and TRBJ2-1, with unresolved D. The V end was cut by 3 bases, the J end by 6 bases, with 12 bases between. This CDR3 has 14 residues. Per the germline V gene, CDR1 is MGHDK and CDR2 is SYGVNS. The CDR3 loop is CASSDDPLGNEQFF. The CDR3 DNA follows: TGTGCCAGCAGTGATGACCCACTCGGCAATGAGCAGTTCTTC.

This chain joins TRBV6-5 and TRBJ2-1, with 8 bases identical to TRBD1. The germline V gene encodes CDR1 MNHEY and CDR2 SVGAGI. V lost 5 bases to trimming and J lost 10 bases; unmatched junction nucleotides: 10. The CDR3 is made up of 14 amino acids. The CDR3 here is CASSTGTGRKEQFF. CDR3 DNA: TGTGCCAGCAGTACCGGGACAGGCCGCAAGGAGCAGTTCTTC.

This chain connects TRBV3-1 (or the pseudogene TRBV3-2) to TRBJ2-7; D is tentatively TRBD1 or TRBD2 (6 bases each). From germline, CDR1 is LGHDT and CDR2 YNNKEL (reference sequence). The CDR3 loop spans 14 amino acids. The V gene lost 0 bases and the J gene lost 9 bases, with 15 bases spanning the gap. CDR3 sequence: CASSQDWGAGAQYF. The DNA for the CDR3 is TGTGCCAGCAGCCAAGATTGGGGGGCCGGTGCGCAGTACTTC.

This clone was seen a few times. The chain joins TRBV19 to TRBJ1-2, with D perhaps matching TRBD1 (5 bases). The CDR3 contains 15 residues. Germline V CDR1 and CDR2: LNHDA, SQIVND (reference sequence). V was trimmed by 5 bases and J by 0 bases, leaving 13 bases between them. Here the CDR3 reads CASSPSRGANYGYTF. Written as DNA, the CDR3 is TGTGCCAGTAGTCCGTCGAGGGGAGCTAACTATGGCTACACCTTC.